One and the same sample provided the 16 T cell receptor beta chains below, sequenced in a study of STAT3 mutations in large granular lymphocyte leukemia. Study-wide findings and caveats: Every T-LGLL patient had at least one immunodominant TCRbeta clonotype.

No cognate antigen is known for these TCRs. The repertoire was sequenced with immunoSEQ multiplex PCR; TCRdb's copy has only in-frame clones and lacks some. The table records some 15,000 clones, about 85% of them present only once. What was sequenced was peripheral blood mononuclear cells. Receptor source: a man aged 55 to 69 with T-cell large granular lymphocyte leukemia. Some clones in this sample may be carry-over from other donors' samples.

V usage is TRBV5-4 and J usage is TRBJ2-3; no firm D call. Germline V gives CDR1 SGHNT, CDR2 YYREEE (reference sequence). This CDR3 has 16 residues. V was pared by 4 bases and J by 2 bases, with 17 bases between. CDR3 bases: TGTGCCAGCAGCCTGGCTACGCCCTTTTCCACAGATACGCAGTATTTT. Protein sequence: CASSLATPFSTDTQYF.

The rearrangement uses TRBV5-1 and TRBJ2-1; D possibly corresponds to TRBD1 (5 bases). V was clipped by 4 bases and J by 7 bases, with 21 bases between them. CDR3 length equals 16 residues. CDR1 SGHRS and CDR2 YFSETQ come from the germline V gene. The CDR3 coding sequence is TGCGCCAGCAGCCGCTTGAGTGGGCAGGGTGGGAATGAGCAGTTCTTC. Its protein is CASSRLSGQGGNEQFF.

This clone occurred a few times. J is TRBJ2-3 and V is TRBV6-5; D gene unclear. The CDR3 is made up of 14 amino acids. CDR1 is MNHEY, CDR2 SVGAGI, per germline. V was cut by 5 bases and J by 2 bases, with 11 bases left in between. The CDR3 sequence is CASSPQRYTDTQYF. CDR3 in DNA: TGTGCCAGCAGTCCCCAGCGTTACACAGATACGCAGTATTTT.

In DNA, the CDR3 is TGTGCCAGTAATACTGACAGGGGGCGTCAGCCCCAGCATTTT. Translated: CASNTDRGRQPQHF. The chain combines TRBV19 with TRBJ1-5, with 10 bases fitting TRBD1. The CDR3 is made up of 14 amino acids. Losses at the gene ends were 7 bases for V and 6 bases for J; bases not matched to a gene: 6. CDR1 is LNHDA, CDR2 SQIVND, per germline (reference sequence).

V gene TRBV19 combines with J gene TRBJ1-2; D gene unclear. Per the germline V gene, CDR1 is LNHDA and CDR2 is SQIVND (reference sequence). Deletions cut 6 bases from V and 6 bases from J, with 14 bases between. The CDR3 spans 13 residues. CDR3 amino acids: CASRGSGVDGYTF. CDR3 nucleotide sequence: TGTGCCAGTAGGGGCTCTGGGGTGGATGGCTACACCTTC.

CDR3 region: CASSQIAGGTTGELFF. CDR3 DNA sequence: TGCGCCAGCAGCCAGATCGCAGGGGGAACAACCGGGGAGCTGTTTTTT. V usage is TRBV5-1 and J usage is TRBJ2-2; the match to TRBD1 covers 7 bases. Trimming cost V 4 bases and J 5 bases; bases outside gene matches: 11. Germline-derived CDR1 and CDR2 are SGHRS and YFSETQ. This CDR3 spans 16 amino acids.

V usage is TRBV5-1 and J usage is TRBJ2-7; D gene ambiguous. V was shortened by 2 bases and J by 2 bases, with 14 bases between the two germline ends. This CDR3 is 15 amino acids long. The germline V gene encodes CDR1 SGHRS and CDR2 YFSETQ. CDR3 sequence reads: CASSLSAQPAYEQYF. The CDR3 nucleotides are TGCGCCAGCAGCTTAAGTGCCCAACCTGCCTACGAGCAGTACTTC.

This clone was counted only a few times. This chain links TRBV20-1 with TRBJ2-7; D unclear. The germline V gene encodes CDR1 DFQATT and CDR2 SNEGSKA (reference sequence). With 5 bases removed from V and 5 bases from J, the gap between germline ends came to 10 bases. There are 11 residues in the CDR3. CDR3 DNA sequence: TGCAGTGCTGCGCTAGATGACGAGCAGTACTTC. Translating gives CSAALDDEQYF.

The genes are TRBV4-2 and TRBJ2-2, with 7 bases aligning to TRBD2. J gave up 3 bases and V 4 bases, and 8 bases lay outside the gene matches. Germline V CDR1 and CDR2: LGHNA, YNFKEQ. The CDR3 sequence is 16 residues long. The CDR3 DNA follows: TGTGCCAGCAGCCTGGGACTACGTGGGGACACCGGGGAGCTGTTTTTT. It specifies CASSLGLRGDTGELFF.

In this sample, this clone turned up a few times. V gene TRBV9 combines with J gene TRBJ2-3; a possible D gene is TRBD2 (5 bases). Looked up from germline, CDR1 is SGDLS and CDR2 is YYNGEE. The germline V and J ends were trimmed by 3 bases and 5 bases, with 16 bases remaining between them. The length of the CDR3 is 15 residues. The CDR3 here is CASSEEDFGGDTQYF. CDR3 nucleotides: TGTGCCAGCAGCGAGGAGGACTTCGGAGGAGATACGCAGTATTTT.

The V gene is TRBV6-1, the J gene TRBJ1-2; 10 nucleotides align to TRBD1. The V segment lost 5 bases and the J segment 7 bases; nucleotides outside the gene matches: 7. CDR1 and CDR2 (germline): MNHNS, SASEGT. The CDR3 extends over 14 amino acids. The chain's CDR3 is CASSSRDRGGGYTF. CDR3 DNA sequence: TGTGCCAGCAGTTCCCGGGACAGGGGTGGTGGCTACACCTTC.

The chain recombines TRBV4-3 with TRBJ2-7; D possibly corresponds to TRBD2 (6 bases). Germline V gives CDR1 LGHNA, CDR2 YSLEER. Trimming removed 0 bases from V and 3 bases from J, with 9 bases in between. The CDR3 sequence is 14 residues long. The CDR3 spells CASSQDLASYEQYF. DNA of the CDR3: TGCGCCAGCAGCCAAGATCTAGCGAGCTACGAGCAGTACTTC.

The chain is built from TRBV9 and TRBJ2-5, with TRBD2 matching over 7 bases. Germline values: CDR1 SGDLS, CDR2 YYNGEE. J lost 5 bases, V lost 0 bases, and 7 bases had no gene match. CDR3 length equals 15 residues. Here the CDR3 DNA reads TGTGCCAGCAGCGTAGGAGGGAGGGCAGGGGAGACCCAGTACTTC. Translation gives CASSVGGRAGETQYF.

This clone appeared once. This chain links TRBV19 with TRBJ2-7; TRBD2 is a possible D gene (6 bases). The V end lost 10 bases, the J end lost 0 bases, and 13 bases lay between the germline ends. Germline assignment: CDR1 LNHDA and CDR2 SQIVND (reference sequence). There are 13 residues in the CDR3. CDR3 in amino acids: CATTRDSSYEQYF. For the CDR3, the DNA is TGTGCCACTACACGGGACTCCTCCTACGAGCAGTACTTC.

The V gene is TRBV18, the J gene TRBJ2-5; D unresolved. Germline-derived CDR1 and CDR2 are KGHSH and LQKENI. The CDR3 sequence is 13 residues long. V was cut by 3 bases and J by 5 bases, with 10 bases left in between. In DNA, the CDR3 is TGTGCCAGCTCACCTTCAGGTTACGAGACCCAGTACTTC. Translated, it gives CASSPSGYETQYF.

This clone appeared a few times. CDR3 nucleotides: TGTGCCAGCAGCCCTTTGTCCGACGGCGTGGGCGGCTACACCTTC. It yields the protein CASSPLSDGVGGYTF. The chain is built from TRBV7-2 and TRBJ1-2; D is uncertain. The CDR3 consists of 15 residues. Per germline, CDR1 SGHTA and CDR2 FQGNSA. V was cut by 5 bases and J by 8 bases, with 21 bases left in between.